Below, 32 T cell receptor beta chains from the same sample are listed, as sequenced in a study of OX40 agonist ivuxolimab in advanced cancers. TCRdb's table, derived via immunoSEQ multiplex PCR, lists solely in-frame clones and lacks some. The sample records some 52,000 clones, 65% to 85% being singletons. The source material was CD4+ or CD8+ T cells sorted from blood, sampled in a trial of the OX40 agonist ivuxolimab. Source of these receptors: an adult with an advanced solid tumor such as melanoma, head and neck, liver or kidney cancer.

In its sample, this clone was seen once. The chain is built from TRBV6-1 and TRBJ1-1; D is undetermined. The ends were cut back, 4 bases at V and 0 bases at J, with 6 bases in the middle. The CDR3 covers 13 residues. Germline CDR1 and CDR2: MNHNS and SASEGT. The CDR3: CASSVGLNTEAFF. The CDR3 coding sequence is TGTGCCAGCAGTGTTGGACTGAACACTGAAGCTTTCTTT.

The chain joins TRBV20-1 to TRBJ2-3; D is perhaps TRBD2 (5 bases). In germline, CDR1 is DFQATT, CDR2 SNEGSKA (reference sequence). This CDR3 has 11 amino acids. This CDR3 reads CRLASGDTQYF. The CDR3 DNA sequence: TGCAGGCTAGCTTCGGGAGATACGCAGTATTTT.

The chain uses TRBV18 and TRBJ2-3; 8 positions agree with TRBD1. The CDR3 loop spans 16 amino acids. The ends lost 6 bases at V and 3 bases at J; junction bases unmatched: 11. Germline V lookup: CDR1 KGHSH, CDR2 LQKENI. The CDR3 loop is CASSPGQGKGTDTQYF. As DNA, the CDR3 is TGTGCCAGCTCCCCAGGACAGGGCAAAGGTACAGATACGCAGTATTTT.

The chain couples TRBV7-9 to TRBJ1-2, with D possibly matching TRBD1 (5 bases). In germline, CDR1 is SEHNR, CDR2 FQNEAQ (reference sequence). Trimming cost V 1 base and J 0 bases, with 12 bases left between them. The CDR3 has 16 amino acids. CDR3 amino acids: CASSLEGIRANYGYTF. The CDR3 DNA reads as TGTGCCAGCAGCTTAGAGGGGATTAGAGCTAACTATGGCTACACCTTC.

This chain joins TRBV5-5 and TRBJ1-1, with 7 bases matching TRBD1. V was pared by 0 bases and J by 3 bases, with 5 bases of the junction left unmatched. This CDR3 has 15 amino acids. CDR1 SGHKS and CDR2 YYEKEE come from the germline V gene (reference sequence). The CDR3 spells CASSLGQGLDTEAFF. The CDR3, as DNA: TGTGCCAGCAGCTTGGGACAGGGACTAGACACTGAAGCTTTCTTT.

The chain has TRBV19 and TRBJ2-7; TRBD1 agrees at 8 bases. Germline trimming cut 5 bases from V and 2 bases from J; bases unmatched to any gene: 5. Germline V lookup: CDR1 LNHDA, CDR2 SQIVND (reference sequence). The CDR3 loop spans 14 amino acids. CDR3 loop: CASSPLDRAYEQYF. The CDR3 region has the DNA TGTGCCAGTAGTCCCCTGGACAGGGCCTACGAGCAGTACTTC.

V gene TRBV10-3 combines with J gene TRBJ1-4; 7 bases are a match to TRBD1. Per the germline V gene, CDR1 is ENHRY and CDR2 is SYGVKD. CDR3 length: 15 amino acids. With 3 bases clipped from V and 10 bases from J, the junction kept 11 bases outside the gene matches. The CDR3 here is CAISDGQELEGKLFF. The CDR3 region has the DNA TGTGCCATCAGTGACGGACAGGAGTTAGAAGGAAAACTGTTTTTT.

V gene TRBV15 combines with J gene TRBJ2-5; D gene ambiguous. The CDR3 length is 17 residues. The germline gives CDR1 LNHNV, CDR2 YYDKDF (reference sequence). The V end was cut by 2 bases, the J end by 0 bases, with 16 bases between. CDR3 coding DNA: TGTGCCACCAGCAGACCAATCGAAATAATTTACCAAGAGACCCAGTACTTC. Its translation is CATSRPIEIIYQETQYF. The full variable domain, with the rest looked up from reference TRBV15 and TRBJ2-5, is DAMVIQNPRYQVTQFGKPVTLSCSQTLNHNVMYWYQQKSSQAPKLLFHYYDKDFNNEADTPDNFQSRRPNTSFCFLDIRSPGLGDTAMYLCATSRPIEIIYQETQYFGPGTRLLVL.

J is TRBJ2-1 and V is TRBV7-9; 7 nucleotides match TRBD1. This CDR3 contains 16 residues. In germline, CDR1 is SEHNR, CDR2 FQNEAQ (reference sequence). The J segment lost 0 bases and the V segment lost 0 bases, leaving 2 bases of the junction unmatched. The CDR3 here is CASSLAAGGSYNEQFF. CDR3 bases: TGTGCCAGCAGCTTAGCGGCAGGGGGCTCCTACAATGAGCAGTTCTTC.

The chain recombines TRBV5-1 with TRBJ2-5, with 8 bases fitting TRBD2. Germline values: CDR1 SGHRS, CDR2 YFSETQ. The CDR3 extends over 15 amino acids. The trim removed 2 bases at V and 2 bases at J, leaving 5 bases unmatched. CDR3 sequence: CASSLAGARQETQYF. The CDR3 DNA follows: TGCGCCAGCAGCTTAGCGGGGGCCAGACAAGAGACCCAGTACTTC.

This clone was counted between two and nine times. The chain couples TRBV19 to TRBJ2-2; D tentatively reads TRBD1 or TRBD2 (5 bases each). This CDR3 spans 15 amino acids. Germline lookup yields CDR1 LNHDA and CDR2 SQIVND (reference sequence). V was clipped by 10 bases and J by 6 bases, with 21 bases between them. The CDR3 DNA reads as TGTGCCACTCTTCGGGACCCGGGGCGGGCCGGGGAGCTGTTTTTT. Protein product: CATLRDPGRAGELFF. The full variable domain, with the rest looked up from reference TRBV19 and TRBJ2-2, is DGGITQSPKYLFRKEGQNVTLSCEQNLNHDAMYWYRQDPGQGLRLIYYSQIVNDFQKGDIAEGYSVSREKKESFPLTVTSAQKNPTAFYLCATLRDPGRAGELFFGEGSRLTVL.

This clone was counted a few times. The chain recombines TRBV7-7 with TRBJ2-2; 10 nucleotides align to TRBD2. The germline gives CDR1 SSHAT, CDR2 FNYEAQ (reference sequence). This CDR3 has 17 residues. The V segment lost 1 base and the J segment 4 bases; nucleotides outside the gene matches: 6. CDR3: CASSLDASGSGTGELFF. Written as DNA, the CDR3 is TGTGCCAGCAGCTTAGATGCTAGCGGGAGTGGCACCGGGGAGCTGTTTTTT.

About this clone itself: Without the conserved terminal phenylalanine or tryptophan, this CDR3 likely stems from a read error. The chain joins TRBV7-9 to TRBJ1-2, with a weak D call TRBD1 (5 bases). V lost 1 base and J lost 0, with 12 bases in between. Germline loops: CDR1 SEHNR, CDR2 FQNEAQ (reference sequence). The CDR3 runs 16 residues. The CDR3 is CASSLEGIRANYGYTL. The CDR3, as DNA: TGTGCCAGCAGCTTAGAGGGGATTAGAGCTAACTATGGCTACACCCTC.

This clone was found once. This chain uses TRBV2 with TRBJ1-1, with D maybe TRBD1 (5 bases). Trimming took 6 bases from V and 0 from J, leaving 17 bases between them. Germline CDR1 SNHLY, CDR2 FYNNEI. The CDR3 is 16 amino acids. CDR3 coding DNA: TGTGCCAGCAGGGGGCAAAGGGAGAGGATGAACACTGAAGCTTTCTTT. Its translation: CASRGQRERMNTEAFF.

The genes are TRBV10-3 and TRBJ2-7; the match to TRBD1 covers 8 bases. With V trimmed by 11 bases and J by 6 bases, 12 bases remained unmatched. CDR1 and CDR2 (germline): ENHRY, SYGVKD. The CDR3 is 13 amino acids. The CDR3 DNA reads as TGTGCCTCCCAGGAGGACAGGGAACGCGAGCAGTACTTC. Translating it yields CASQEDREREQYF.

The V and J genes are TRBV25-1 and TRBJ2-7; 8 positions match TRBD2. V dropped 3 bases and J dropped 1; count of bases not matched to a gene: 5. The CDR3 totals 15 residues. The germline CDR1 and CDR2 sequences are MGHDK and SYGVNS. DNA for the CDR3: TGTGCCAGCAGTGACGGAGAGCGGGAGTCCTACGAGCAGTACTTC. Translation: CASSDGERESYEQYF.

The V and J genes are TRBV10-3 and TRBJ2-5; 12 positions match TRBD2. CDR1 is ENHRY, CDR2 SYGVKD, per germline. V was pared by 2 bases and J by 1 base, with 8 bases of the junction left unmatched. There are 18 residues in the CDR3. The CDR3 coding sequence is TGTGCCATCAGTGAGGGATACGGACTAGCGGGGTCCCAAGAGACCCAGTACTTC. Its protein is CAISEGYGLAGSQETQYF.

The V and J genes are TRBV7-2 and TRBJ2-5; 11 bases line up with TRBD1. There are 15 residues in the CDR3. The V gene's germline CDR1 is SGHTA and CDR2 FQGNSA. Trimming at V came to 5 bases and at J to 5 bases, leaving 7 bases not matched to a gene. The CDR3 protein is CASSKRTGGEETQYF. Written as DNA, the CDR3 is TGTGCCAGCAGCAAAAGGACAGGGGGCGAGGAGACCCAGTACTTC.

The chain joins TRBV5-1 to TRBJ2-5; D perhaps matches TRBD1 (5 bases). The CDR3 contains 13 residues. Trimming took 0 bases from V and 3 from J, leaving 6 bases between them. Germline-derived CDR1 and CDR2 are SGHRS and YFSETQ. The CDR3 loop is CASSLVGEETQYF. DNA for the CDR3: TGCGCCAGCAGCTTGGTAGGGGAAGAGACCCAGTACTTC.

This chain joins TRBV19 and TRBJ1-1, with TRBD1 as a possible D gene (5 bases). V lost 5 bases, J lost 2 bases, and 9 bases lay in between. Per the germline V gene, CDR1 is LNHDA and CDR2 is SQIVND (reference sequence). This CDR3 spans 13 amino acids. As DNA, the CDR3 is TGTGCCAGTAGTGGACAAACAAACACTGAAGCTTTCTTT. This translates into CASSGQTNTEAFF.

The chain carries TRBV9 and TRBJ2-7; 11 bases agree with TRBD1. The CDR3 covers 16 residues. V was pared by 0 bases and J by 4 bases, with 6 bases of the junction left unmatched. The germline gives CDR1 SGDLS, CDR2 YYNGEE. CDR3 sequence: CASSVGDRGTVYEQYF. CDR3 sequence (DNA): TGTGCCAGCAGCGTAGGGGACAGGGGGACCGTTTACGAGCAGTACTTC. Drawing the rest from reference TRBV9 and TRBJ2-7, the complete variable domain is DSGVTQTPKHLITATGQRVTLRCSPRSGDLSVYWYQQSLDQGLQFLIQYYNGEERAKGNILERFSAQQFPDLHSELNLSSLELGDSALYFCASSVGDRGTVYEQYFGPGTRLTVT.

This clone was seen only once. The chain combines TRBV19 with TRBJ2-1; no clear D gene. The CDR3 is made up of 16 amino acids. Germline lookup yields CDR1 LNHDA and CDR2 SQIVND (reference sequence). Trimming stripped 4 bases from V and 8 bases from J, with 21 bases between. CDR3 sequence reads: CASSTYTGAIFHEQFF. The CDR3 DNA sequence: TGTGCCAGTAGTACGTACACGGGCGCCATATTCCATGAGCAGTTCTTC.

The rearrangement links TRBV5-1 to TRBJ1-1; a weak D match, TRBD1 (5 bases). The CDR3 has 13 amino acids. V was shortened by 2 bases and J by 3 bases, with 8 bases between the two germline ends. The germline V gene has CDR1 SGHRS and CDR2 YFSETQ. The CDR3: CASSFSGDTEAFF. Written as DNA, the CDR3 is TGCGCCAGCAGCTTTTCGGGGGACACTGAAGCTTTCTTT.

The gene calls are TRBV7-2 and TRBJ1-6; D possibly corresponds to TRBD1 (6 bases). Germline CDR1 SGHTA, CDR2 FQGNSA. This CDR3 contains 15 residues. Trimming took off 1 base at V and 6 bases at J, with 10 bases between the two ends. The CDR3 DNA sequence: TGTGCCAGCAGCTTAGGCACAGGGTTTAATTCACCCCTCCACTTT. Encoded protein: CASSLGTGFNSPLHF.

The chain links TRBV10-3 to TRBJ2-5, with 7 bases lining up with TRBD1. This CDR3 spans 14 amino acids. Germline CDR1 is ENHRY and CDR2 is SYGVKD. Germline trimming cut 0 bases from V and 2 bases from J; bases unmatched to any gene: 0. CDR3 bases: TGTGCCATCAGTGAGTCGGGACAGCAAGAGACCCAGTACTTC. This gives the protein CAISESGQQETQYF.

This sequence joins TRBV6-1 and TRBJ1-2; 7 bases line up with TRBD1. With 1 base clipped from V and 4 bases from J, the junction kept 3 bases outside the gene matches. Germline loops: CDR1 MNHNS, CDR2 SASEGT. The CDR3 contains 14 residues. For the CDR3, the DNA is TGTGCCAGCAGTGAAGTTGGGACAGTCTATGGCTACACCTTC. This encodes CASSEVGTVYGYTF.

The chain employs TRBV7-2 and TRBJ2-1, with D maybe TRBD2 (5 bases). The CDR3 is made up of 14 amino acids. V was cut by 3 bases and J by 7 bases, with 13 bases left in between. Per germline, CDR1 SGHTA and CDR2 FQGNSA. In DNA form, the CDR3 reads TGTGCCAGCAGCTTCCAACGGGATGGGAATGAGCAGTTCTTC. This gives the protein CASSFQRDGNEQFF.

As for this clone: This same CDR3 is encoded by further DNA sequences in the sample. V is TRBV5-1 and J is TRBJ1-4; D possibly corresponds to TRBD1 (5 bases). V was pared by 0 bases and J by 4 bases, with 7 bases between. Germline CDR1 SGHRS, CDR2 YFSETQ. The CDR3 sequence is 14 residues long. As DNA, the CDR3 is TGCGCCAGCAGCTTGGGACAGAATAATGAAAAACTGTTTTTT. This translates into CASSLGQNNEKLFF.

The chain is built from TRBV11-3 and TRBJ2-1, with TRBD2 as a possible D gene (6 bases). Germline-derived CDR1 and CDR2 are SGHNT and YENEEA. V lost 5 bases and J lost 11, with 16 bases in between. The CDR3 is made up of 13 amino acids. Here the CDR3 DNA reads TGTGCCAGCAGCGTCGCCGCGGGGACGAAGCAGTTCTTC. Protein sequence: CASSVAAGTKQFF.

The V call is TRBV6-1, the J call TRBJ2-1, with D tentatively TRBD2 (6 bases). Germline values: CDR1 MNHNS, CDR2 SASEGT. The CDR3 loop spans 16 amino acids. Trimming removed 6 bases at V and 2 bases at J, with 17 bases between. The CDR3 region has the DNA TGTGCCAGCAGAGAAAGAATAGCGGCCCCCTACAATGAGCAGTTCTTC. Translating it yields CASRERIAAPYNEQFF.

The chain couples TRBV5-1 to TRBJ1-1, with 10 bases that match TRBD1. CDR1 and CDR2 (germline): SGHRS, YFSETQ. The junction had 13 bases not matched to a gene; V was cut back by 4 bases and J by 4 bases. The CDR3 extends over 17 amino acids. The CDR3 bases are TGCGCCAGCAGCCGGTCATCGACAGGGGGCTTGGGCACTGAAGCTTTCTTT. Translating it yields CASSRSSTGGLGTEAFF.

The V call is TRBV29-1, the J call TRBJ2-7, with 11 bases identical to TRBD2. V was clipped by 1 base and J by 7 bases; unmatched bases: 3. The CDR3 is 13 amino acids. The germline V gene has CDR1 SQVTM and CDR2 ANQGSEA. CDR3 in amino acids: CSVEGLAGREQYF. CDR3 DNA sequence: TGCAGCGTTGAAGGACTAGCGGGGCGGGAGCAGTACTTC.